This T cell receptor (beta chain) came from a study of blood T cell repertoires in COVID-19. Authors' processing steps: Counts of nucleated cells, estimated from reference gene primer amplification, were obtained. Method: immunoSEQ multiplex PCR; TCRdb's copy keeps in-frame clones and lacks some. That table supplies the V and J calls and clone size; D and trimming were determined from the DNA. The sample has hundreds of thousands of clones, around nine tenths seen once. In its sample, this clone was seen a few times. Donors in Cohort 3 who had recovered were those with two negative PCRs, healthcare professional clearance, or resolution of their symptoms. The J segment lost 9 bases and the V segment lost 5 bases, leaving 9 bases of the junction unmatched. Germline V gene sequence: CDR1 SGHTA, CDR2 FQGTGA. The CDR3 covers 15 residues.

The source of this sequence is a woman aged 45-59 years who had recovered from COVID-19. Sample: PBMCs or T cells enriched from blood (not recorded which). The chain joins TRBV7-3 to TRBJ1-6; 8 bases line up with TRBD1. CDR3 loop: CASSRSTGGGSPLHF. The CDR3 region has the DNA TGTGCCAGCAGCCGATCCACAGGGGGAGGTTCACCCCTCCACTTT.